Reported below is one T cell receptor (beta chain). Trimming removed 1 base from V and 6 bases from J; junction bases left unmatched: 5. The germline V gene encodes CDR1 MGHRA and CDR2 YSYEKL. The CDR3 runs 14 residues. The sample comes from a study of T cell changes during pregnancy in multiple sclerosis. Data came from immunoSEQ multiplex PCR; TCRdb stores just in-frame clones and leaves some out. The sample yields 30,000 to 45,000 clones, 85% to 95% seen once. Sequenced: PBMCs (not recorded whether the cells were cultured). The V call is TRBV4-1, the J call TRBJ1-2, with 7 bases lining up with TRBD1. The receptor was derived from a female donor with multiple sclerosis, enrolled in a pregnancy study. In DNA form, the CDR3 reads TGCGCCAGCAGCCAAGTAGGGGGCGGTAATGGCTACACCTTC. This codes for CASSQVGGGNGYTF.